This TCR beta chain was profiled in a study of T cell responses to AZD1222 COVID-19 vaccine. Repertoires were generated with immunoSEQ multiplex PCR, while TCRdb's copy carries only in-frame clones and drops some. This table holds roughly 100,000 clones, around 87% found once. On this clone itself: Its specificity is unknown.

Whole-study findings and limits: In a largely white British group with more females than males, clonal diversity was possibly underestimated.

V was pared by 0 bases and J by 0 bases, with 5 bases between. This CDR3 has 14 residues. Germline V gives CDR1 MNHEY, CDR2 SMNVEV (reference sequence). The clonotype comes from an adult in good health. Sequencing used peripheral blood, obtained on day 0 of AZD1222 vaccination. The genes are TRBV27 and TRBJ1-1; no definite D call. CDR3 nucleotides: TGTGCCAGCAGTTTATCGACGGTGAACACTGAAGCTTTCTTT. It yields the protein CASSLSTVNTEAFF.